The 10 T cell receptor beta chains below were found in one sample sequenced in a study of OX40 agonist ivuxolimab in advanced cancers. TCRdb's copy holds only in-frame clones and misses some; the assay was immunoSEQ multiplex PCR. The sample consists of approximately 26,000 clones, around 82% of them appearing once. This specimen consisted of CD4+ or CD8+ T cells sorted from blood, obtained in a trial of the OX40 agonist ivuxolimab. The receptors stem from an adult with an advanced solid tumor such as melanoma, head and neck, liver or kidney cancer.

The chain combines TRBV7-8 with TRBJ1-1, with D possibly TRBD1 on 5 matching bases. Germline assignment: CDR1 SGHVS and CDR2 FQNEAQ. The CDR3 totals 16 residues. V lost 1 base, J lost 1 base, and 13 bases lay in between. The DNA for the CDR3 is TGTGCCAGCAGCTTAGAAGGCGGGGCAAGGAACACTGAAGCTTTCTTT. It is translated as CASSLEGGARNTEAFF.

The chain couples TRBV7-2 to TRBJ1-2; 10 nucleotides match TRBD1. Germline V CDR1 and CDR2: SGHTA, FQGNSA. The CDR3 contains 16 residues. V dropped 4 bases and J dropped 2; count of bases not matched to a gene: 7. The CDR3: CASSSRDRGSNYGYTF. The CDR3 region has the DNA TGTGCCAGCAGCTCCCGGGACAGGGGTTCGAACTATGGCTACACCTTC.

J is TRBJ1-5 and V is TRBV9, with 8 bases lining up with TRBD1. CDR1 is SGDLS, CDR2 YYNGEE, per germline. The V and J ends lost 3 bases and 7 bases, in that order; junction bases with no gene match: 12. This CDR3 comprises 16 residues. The CDR3 sequence: CASSGGDRPLGQPQHF. In nucleotides, the CDR3 is TGTGCCAGCAGCGGGGGGGACAGGCCCCTGGGGCAGCCCCAGCATTTT. Drawing the rest from reference TRBV9 and TRBJ1-5, the complete variable domain is DSGVTQTPKHLITATGQRVTLRCSPRSGDLSVYWYQQSLDQGLQFLIQYYNGEERAKGNILERFSAQQFPDLHSELNLSSLELGDSALYFCASSGGDRPLGQPQHFGDGTRLSIL.

The CDR3 protein is CASSREFSLSYEQYF. DNA of the CDR3: TGTGCCAGCAGTAGGGAGTTCTCCCTCTCCTACGAGCAGTACTTC. The chain couples TRBV2 to TRBJ2-7; D perhaps matches TRBD2 (5 bases). V gave up 5 bases and J gave up 0 bases, with 14 bases separating them. CDR1 is SNHLY, CDR2 FYNNEI, per germline. The CDR3 totals 15 residues.

The chain links TRBV5-5 to TRBJ1-1; D is uncertain. This CDR3 has 13 residues. Germline CDR1 is SGHKS and CDR2 is YYEKEE (reference sequence). V was cut by 7 bases and J by 1 base, with 11 bases left in between. The CDR3 bases are TGTGCCAGCTGTGGAGTCTCGAACACTGAAGCTTTCTTT. This translates into CASCGVSNTEAFF.

Regarding this clone: Different DNA sequences within this sample yield the same CDR3. The rearrangement joins TRBV5-1 to TRBJ2-1, with D uncertain. This CDR3 comprises 15 residues. Germline V lookup: CDR1 SGHRS, CDR2 YFSETQ. V was clipped by 0 bases and J by 2 bases, with 9 bases between them. The CDR3 nucleotides are TGCGCCAGCAGCTTGGCAGGACCTGCCTACAATGAGCAGTTCTTC. Protein product: CASSLAGPAYNEQFF.

The chain joins TRBV19 to TRBJ1-2, with D hard to call. The V gene lost 3 bases and the J gene lost 3 bases, with 11 bases spanning the gap. Germline V gene lookup returns CDR1 LNHDA and CDR2 SQIVND (reference sequence). CDR3 size: 14 residues. The chain's CDR3 is CASSILGSHYGYTF. CDR3 nucleotide sequence: TGTGCCAGTAGTATTCTTGGCAGCCACTATGGCTACACCTTC.

The chain has TRBV11-1 and TRBJ2-6; possible D gene TRBD1, 6 bases. The V end was cut by 1 base, the J end by 4 bases, with 14 bases between. CDR3 size: 17 residues. CDR1 SGHAT and CDR2 FQDESV come from the germline V gene (reference sequence). The CDR3, as DNA: TGTGCCAGCAGCTTAGGATACAGGGTTTCGGGGGCCAACGTCCTGACTTTC. This gives the protein CASSLGYRVSGANVLTF.

In its sample, this clone was seen a few times. V usage is TRBV10-3 and J usage is TRBJ1-6, with TRBD1 as a possible D gene (6 bases). The CDR3 extends over 14 amino acids. The germline CDR1 and CDR2 sequences are ENHRY and SYGVKD. Trimming took off 6 bases at V and 9 bases at J, with 15 bases between the two ends. CDR3 protein: CAISQDLGGSPLHF. The CDR3 DNA reads as TGTGCCATCAGCCAGGACCTAGGGGGTTCACCCCTCCACTTT.

The rearrangement links TRBV14 to TRBJ2-1; a possible D gene is TRBD1 (7 bases). V was clipped by 4 bases and J by 8 bases, with 18 bases between them. Germline values: CDR1 SGHDN, CDR2 FVKESK. The CDR3 runs 15 residues. The CDR3 sequence: CASSPLLEGADEQFF. The CDR3, as DNA: TGTGCCAGCAGCCCGCTTTTGGAGGGGGCCGATGAGCAGTTCTTC.